This entry describes one T cell receptor beta chain. Its antigen is unknown. Separate from the roughly 670-subject first cohort, the roughly 120-subject validation cohort was the one that the donors belonged to. This specimen belongs to a study of cytomegalovirus exposure and HLA in healthy donors. Study-level background: In a later analysis, it was reported that the approximately 120 validation repertoires had been produced on the same platform as the roughly 700 repertoires belonging to the first cohort.

Germline V CDR1 and CDR2: SGHRS, YFSETQ. V gave up 4 bases and J gave up 0 bases, with 9 bases separating them. The CDR3 covers 14 residues. TCRdb keeps only in-frame clones here, not all; method: immunoSEQ multiplex PCR. The sample consists of 100,000 to 150,000 clones, roughly 89% of them appearing once. Study results and caveats: There were 164 TCR beta chains listed as cytomegalovirus-associated.

Sequencing input: PBMCs. The chain combines TRBV5-1 with TRBJ2-3; no clear D. This sequence was found in a woman between 18 and 29 years old in good health and CMV-seronegative. In nucleotides, the CDR3 is TGCGCCAGCAGCAACAGCCTTAGCACAGATACGCAGTATTTT. This sequence encodes CASSNSLSTDTQYF. Complete variable domain (other parts from reference TRBV5-1 and TRBJ2-3): KAGVTQTPRYLIKTRGQQVTLSCSPISGHRSVSWYQQTPGQGLQFLFEYFSETQRNKGNFPGRFSGRQFSNSRSEMNVSTLELGDSALYLCASSNSLSTDTQYFGPGTRLTVL.